One sample yielded the 30 T cell receptor beta chains listed below, sequenced in a study of blood T cell repertoires in COVID-19. Only in-frame clones appear in the TCRdb table, and some are missing; sequencing was by immunoSEQ multiplex PCR. This sample carries about 110,000 clones, 76% of them seen once, and the ten largest clones take over 3.5%. What was sequenced was peripheral blood. The receptors originated from a woman aged 80 or over with acute or convalescent COVID-19.

The chain combines TRBV7-2 with TRBJ2-3, with D tentatively TRBD1 (5 bases). CDR1 and CDR2 (germline): SGHTA, FQGNSA. This CDR3 has 13 amino acids. V dropped 4 bases and J dropped 4 bases, with 9 bases sitting between them. In DNA form, the CDR3 reads TGTGCCAGCAGCTCCATCAGGGCAGATACGCAGTATTTT. Translation gives CASSSIRADTQYF.

The chain carries TRBV5-1 and TRBJ2-1; 12 positions agree with TRBD2. Germline assignment: CDR1 SGHRS and CDR2 YFSETQ. This CDR3 has 17 amino acids. Germline trimming cut 4 bases from V and 4 bases from J; bases unmatched to any gene: 9. In DNA form, the CDR3 reads TGCGCCAGCAGCGCTGGTGGACTAGCGGGGACTTACAATGAGCAGTTCTTC. Translated, it gives CASSAGGLAGTYNEQFF.

This rearrangement joins TRBV5-1 to TRBJ1-2; the D is unclear. There are 14 residues in the CDR3. The germline V gene has CDR1 SGHRS and CDR2 YFSETQ. V gave up 7 bases and J gave up 3 bases, with 16 bases separating them. CDR3 in amino acids: CASRQEVYDYGYTF. In nucleotides, the CDR3 is TGCGCCAGCCGGCAGGAGGTTTATGACTATGGCTACACCTTC.

This clone was counted between two and nine times. The CDR3 DNA sequence: TGTGCCAGCAGCAGGACTAGCGGGAGTCACAATGAGCAGTTCTTC. This sequence encodes CASSRTSGSHNEQFF. J is TRBJ2-1 and V is TRBV6-5, with 13 nucleotides matching TRBD2. After removal of 6 bases from V and 5 bases from J, the junction contained 4 bases not matched to a gene. Germline V gene data show CDR1 as MNHEY and CDR2 as SVGAGI. The CDR3 has 15 residues.

The rearrangement joins TRBV7-2 to TRBJ2-6; the match to TRBD1 covers 9 bases. The V and J ends lost 4 bases and 1 base, in that order; junction bases with no gene match: 2. The CDR3 is made up of 16 amino acids. Per the germline V gene, CDR1 is SGHTA and CDR2 is FQGNSA. In DNA form, the CDR3 reads TGTGCCAGCAGCTCACAGGGGGCTTCTGGGGCCAACGTCCTGACTTTC. This sequence encodes CASSSQGASGANVLTF.

V usage is TRBV6-6 and J usage is TRBJ1-1; 8 nucleotides line up with TRBD1. With 5 bases clipped from V and 4 bases from J, the junction kept 15 bases outside the gene matches. Per the germline V gene, CDR1 is MNHNY and CDR2 is SVGAGI (reference sequence). The CDR3 has 17 residues. The CDR3: CASSHRTGRLGGTEAFF. DNA of the CDR3: TGTGCCAGCAGTCACCGGACAGGGAGGTTGGGGGGCACTGAAGCTTTCTTT.

CDR3 protein: CASSQSIAEQYF. As DNA, the CDR3 is TGTGCCAGCAGCCAAAGCATCGCCGAGCAGTACTTC. The rearrangement links TRBV3-1 (or the pseudogene TRBV3-2) to TRBJ2-7; no reliable D call. Trimming took 2 bases from V and 6 from J, leaving 8 bases between them. Per germline, CDR1 LGHDT and CDR2 YNNKEL (reference sequence). There are 12 residues in the CDR3.

The chain couples TRBV27 to TRBJ2-7, with TRBD1 matching over 8 bases. CDR1 and CDR2 (germline): MNHEY, SMNVEV (reference sequence). The CDR3 runs to 14 residues. The J segment lost 5 bases and the V segment lost 5 bases, leaving 8 bases of the junction unmatched. CDR3 in amino acids: CASSGVDRVNEQYF. The CDR3, as DNA: TGTGCCAGCAGTGGGGTGGACAGGGTCAACGAGCAGTACTTC.

V gene TRBV30 combines with J gene TRBJ2-1; TRBD1 aligns across 7 bases. This CDR3 comprises 12 residues. Germline lookup yields CDR1 GTSNPN and CDR2 SVGIG (reference sequence). V shed 3 bases, J shed 7 bases, and the junction held 3 bases outside the gene matches. The CDR3 loop reads CAWSTGANEQFF. CDR3 sequence (DNA): TGTGCCTGGAGCACAGGGGCAAATGAGCAGTTCTTC.

The chain has TRBV10-1 and TRBJ2-2; 7 bases align to TRBD2. The CDR3 is made up of 15 amino acids. J lost 7 bases, V lost 6 bases, and 11 bases had no gene match. Per germline, CDR1 WNHNN and CDR2 SYGVQD (reference sequence). The CDR3 nucleotides read TGCGCCAGCAGCCCGGGCGGTCTAGCGGACGGGGAGCTGTTTTTT. Translating gives CASSPGGLADGELFF.

The V gene is TRBV11-2, the J gene TRBJ1-4; 9 positions agree with TRBD1. CDR1 and CDR2 (germline): SGHAT, FQNNGV. CDR3 length: 15 residues. V dropped 6 bases and J dropped 8; count of bases not matched to a gene: 10. Here the CDR3 reads CASSQIGTGREKLFF. The CDR3 DNA is TGTGCCAGCAGTCAAATAGGGACAGGGAGAGAAAAACTGTTTTTT.

This clone appeared a few times. The V call is TRBV27, the J call TRBJ2-7, with TRBD2 as a possible D gene (6 bases). CDR1 is MNHEY, CDR2 SMNVEV, per germline (reference sequence). Trimming pared 5 bases from V and 1 base from J, leaving 18 bases between. CDR3 length: 16 amino acids. The CDR3 bases are TGTGCCAGCAGTCCGCTTGGCGGGGACGGGTCCTACGAGCAGTACTTC. It is translated as CASSPLGGDGSYEQYF.

The rearrangement uses TRBV6-6 and TRBJ1-2; 9 bases are a match to TRBD1. The V segment lost 5 bases and the J segment 6 bases; nucleotides outside the gene matches: 7. Germline assignment: CDR1 MNHNY and CDR2 SVGAGI (reference sequence). The CDR3 is 14 residues long. CDR3: CASSRDRDMDGYTF. The CDR3 DNA is TGTGCCAGCAGTCGGGACAGGGATATGGATGGCTACACCTTC.

J is TRBJ2-7 and V is TRBV7-9; weak D call: TRBD2 (6 bases). The CDR3 sequence is 15 residues long. The V end was cut by 5 bases, the J end by 4 bases, with 18 bases between. Germline CDR1 is SEHNR and CDR2 is FQNEAQ (reference sequence). The CDR3 reads CASSTDLGGRYEQYF. The CDR3 region has the DNA TGTGCCAGCAGCACCGACCTCGGGGGTCGGTACGAGCAGTACTTC.

The genes are TRBV4-3 and TRBJ1-3; D gene uncertain. V lost 0 bases and J lost 7, with 13 bases in between. The CDR3 is 15 residues long. The germline CDR1 and CDR2 sequences are LGHNA and YSLEER. The chain's CDR3 is CASSQEAGSSNTIYF. The CDR3 nucleotides read TGCGCCAGCAGCCAAGAAGCCGGGTCTAGTAACACCATATATTTT.

The chain carries TRBV4-3 and TRBJ2-1, with D possibly being TRBD1 (6 bases). Per germline, CDR1 LGHNA and CDR2 YSLEER. This CDR3 has 16 amino acids. The V gene lost 1 base and the J gene lost 8 bases, with 18 bases spanning the gap. The CDR3 DNA sequence: TGCGCCAGCAGCCAAGGGGGGCGTCTATACGACGATGAGCAGTTCTTC. It translates to CASSQGGRLYDDEQFF.

The V call is TRBV20-1, the J call TRBJ1-2, with D possibly being TRBD1 (5 bases). The CDR3 contains 11 residues. V was cut by 3 bases and J by 7 bases, with 9 bases left in between. Germline V CDR1 and CDR2: DFQATT, SNEGSKA (reference sequence). CDR3 DNA sequence: TGCAGTGCTAGTCCGACAGCTGGCTACACCTTC. This codes for CSASPTAGYTF.

In this sample, this clone turned up a few times. Other DNA sequences in this sample translate to the same CDR3. The chain uses TRBV10-1 and TRBJ1-5, with no clear D. The germline V and J ends were trimmed by 3 bases and 10 bases, with 13 bases remaining between them. In germline, CDR1 is WNHNN, CDR2 SYGVQD (reference sequence). CDR3 length equals 13 residues. This chain's CDR3 is CASSDHQEGPQHF. In DNA, the CDR3 is TGCGCCAGCAGTGACCACCAGGAGGGACCCCAGCATTTT.

The rearrangement joins TRBV18 to TRBJ1-5, with 7 positions matching TRBD1. This CDR3 comprises 14 residues. V dropped 2 bases and J dropped 3; count of bases not matched to a gene: 1. CDR1 and CDR2 (germline): KGHSH, LQKENI. The CDR3 loop reads CASSPDRDNQPQHF. CDR3 nucleotides: TGTGCCAGCTCACCAGACAGGGACAATCAGCCCCAGCATTTT.

V gene TRBV3-1 (or the pseudogene TRBV3-2) combines with J gene TRBJ1-2, with a tentative D call TRBD1 (5 bases). Germline lookup yields CDR1 LGHDT and CDR2 YNNKEL (reference sequence). Trimming removed 1 base at V and 8 bases at J, with 8 bases between. This CDR3 has 12 residues. As DNA, the CDR3 is TGTGCCAGCAGCCAAGTGAACAGGGGCTACACCTTC. Protein product: CASSQVNRGYTF.

The genes are TRBV7-9 and TRBJ2-1, with 8 bases that match TRBD1. The junction had 10 bases not matched to a gene; V was cut back by 2 bases and J by 1 base. This CDR3 is built from 18 residues. The V gene's germline CDR1 is SEHNR and CDR2 FQNEAQ (reference sequence). The CDR3 sequence: CASSLTATGDRSYNEQFF. CDR3 nucleotides: TGTGCCAGCAGCTTAACCGCGACAGGGGATAGGTCCTACAATGAGCAGTTCTTC. Full variable domain (remainder filled in from reference TRBV7-9 and TRBJ2-1): DTGVSQNPRHKITKRGQNVTFRCDPISEHNRLYWYRQTLGQGPEFLTYFQNEAQLEKSRLLSDRFSAERPKGSFSTLEIQRTEQGDSAMYLCASSLTATGDRSYNEQFFGPGTRLTVL.

The rearrangement uses TRBV5-4 and TRBJ2-4; 15 nucleotides line up with TRBD2. The CDR3 is 18 residues long. Unmatched junction bases numbered 6, after V lost 4 bases and J lost 1 base. Germline values: CDR1 SGHNT, CDR2 YYREEE (reference sequence). The CDR3 DNA reads as TGTGCCAGCAGCCCGGGGACTAGCGGGGGGATGGCCAAAAACATTCAGTACTTC. Amino acid sequence: CASSPGTSGGMAKNIQYF.

J is TRBJ2-3 and V is TRBV18; no firm D call. V was trimmed by 3 bases and J by 5 bases, leaving 9 bases between them. Germline lookup yields CDR1 KGHSH and CDR2 LQKENI. This CDR3 is built from 13 residues. The CDR3 nucleotides are TGTGCCAGCTCACCGCGGCAGCAAGATACGCAGTATTTT. Translated: CASSPRQQDTQYF.

The rearrangement joins TRBV19 to TRBJ2-3; possible D gene TRBD1, 5 bases. The CDR3 is 14 residues long. V lost 2 bases and J 6 bases, leaving 12 bases between the germline ends. Germline-derived CDR1 and CDR2 are LNHDA and SQIVND (reference sequence). In DNA, the CDR3 is TGTGCCAGTAGTATACAGGGTCCAAGGGATACGCAGTATTTT. Translation: CASSIQGPRDTQYF. Combining the CDR3 with reference TRBV19 and TRBJ2-3 gives the whole variable domain DGGITQSPKYLFRKEGQNVTLSCEQNLNHDAMYWYRQDPGQGLRLIYYSQIVNDFQKGDIAEGYSVSREKKESFPLTVTSAQKNPTAFYLCASSIQGPRDTQYFGPGTRLTVL.

This rearrangement joins TRBV6-5 to TRBJ2-1; TRBD2 matches 9 bases. Germline CDR1 is MNHEY and CDR2 is SVGAGI. Trimming at V came to 4 bases and at J to 10 bases, leaving 14 bases not matched to a gene. The CDR3 has 16 amino acids. The CDR3 DNA reads as TGTGCCAGCAGTTCCGCCGGGGCTAGCGGGGCGGGGGAGCAGTTCTTC. It yields the protein CASSSAGASGAGEQFF.

The CDR3, as DNA: TGTGCCAGCAGTGCTACTAGCGGGCGAACCGGGGAGCTGTTTTTT. Residues: CASSATSGRTGELFF. This chain links TRBV2 with TRBJ2-2, with TRBD2 matching over 9 bases. Trimming at V came to 4 bases and at J to 5 bases, leaving 5 bases not matched to a gene. Germline CDR1 and CDR2: SNHLY and FYNNEI. The CDR3 covers 15 residues.

The chain joins TRBV27 to TRBJ1-6; D ambiguous. The CDR3 covers 13 residues. V lost 7 bases to trimming and J lost 7 bases, with 11 bases between them. CDR1 and CDR2 from the germline V gene are MNHEY and SMNVEV (reference sequence). CDR3 region: CASTLTFNSPLHF. CDR3 coding DNA: TGTGCCAGCACATTGACTTTCAATTCACCCCTCCACTTT.

The genes are TRBV1 and TRBJ2-1; whether TRBD2, the table's D call, matches the DNA was not checked. TRBV1 represents a pseudogene. The CDR3 is 19 residues long. CDR3 region: CTSSQGWKLAECYHNEQFF. In DNA, the CDR3 is TGCACCAGCAGCCAAGGTTGGAAGTTAGCGGAATGTTACCACAATGAGCAGTTCTTC.

The CDR3 DNA is TGTGCCAGCAGTTCCGCCGAGAGATATGGCTACACCTTC. Residues: CASSSAERYGYTF. The V and J genes are TRBV28 and TRBJ1-2, with D unresolved. The CDR3 is made up of 13 amino acids. The V end was cut by 4 bases, the J end by 5 bases, with 11 bases between. CDR1 is MDHEN and CDR2 is SYDVKM in the germline V gene.

V and J are TRBV11-2 and TRBJ2-7, with 9 bases fitting TRBD1. The CDR3 consists of 12 residues. CDR1 is SGHAT, CDR2 FQNNGV, per germline. V gave up 10 bases and J gave up 2 bases; unmatched junction bases: 3. In nucleotides, the CDR3 is TGTGCCACCGGGACAGGGACCTACGAGCAGTACTTC. Its translation: CATGTGTYEQYF.